The 21 T cell receptor beta chains below were found in one sample sequenced in a study of shared clonotypes between healthy human individuals. Clones were sequenced by immunoSEQ multiplex PCR, and TCRdb holds only the in-frame ones, with some missing. Here the sample spans some 1.5 million clones, roughly 97% being singletons. What was sequenced was naive CD4+ T cells sorted from blood. Described subset: CD45RA+ positively selected. These receptors originate from a man aged 25 to 40 in good health.

As concerns this clone: One end of the junction fails to match germline, which may point to a read error. The chain is built from TRBV30 and TRBJ1-3; 7 bases agree with TRBD1. The CDR3 sequence is 11 residues long. The germline gives CDR1 GTSNPN, CDR2 SVGIG (reference sequence). Here the CDR3 reads CAWSAGGTIYF. DNA for the CDR3: TGCGCCTGGAGTGCAGGGGGCACCATATATTTT.

The V call is TRBV7-8, the J call TRBJ1-1, with TRBD1 matching 8 bases. Germline V gene sequence: CDR1 SGHVS, CDR2 FQNEAQ. CDR3 size: 14 residues. Trimming cost V 3 bases and J 9 bases; bases outside gene matches: 9. CDR3 amino acids: CASSFRDRSVKAFF. CDR3 sequence (DNA): TGTGCCAGCAGCTTCCGGGACAGGAGTGTTAAAGCTTTCTTT. The full variable domain, rest sourced from reference TRBV7-8 and TRBJ1-1, is GAGVSQSPRYKVAKRGQDVALRCDPISGHVSLFWYQQALGQGPEFLTYFQNEAQLDKSGLPSDRFFAERPEGSVSTLKIQRTQQEDSAVYLCASSFRDRSVKAFFGQGTRLTVV.

The count of this clone is one. This rearrangement joins TRBV29-1 to TRBJ2-7; D is unclear. This CDR3 contains 12 residues. CDR1 and CDR2 from the germline V gene are SQVTM and ANQGSEA. Trimming cost V 1 base and J 7 bases, with 11 bases left between them. In nucleotides, the CDR3 is TGCAGCGTTGAAGTTGTAGGGTTTGAGCAGTACTTC. Its translation: CSVEVVGFEQYF.

The chain is built from TRBV6-6 and TRBJ2-5; the match to TRBD2 covers 9 bases. The junction had 12 bases not matched to a gene; V was cut back by 6 bases and J by 4 bases. The length of the CDR3 is 16 residues. Germline V gene lookup returns CDR1 MNHNY and CDR2 SVGAGI (reference sequence). The CDR3 DNA is TGTGCCAGCAGGACAGACGGCGGGAGGGCCGGAGAGACCCAGTACTTC. As protein: CASRTDGGRAGETQYF.

The gene calls are TRBV19 and TRBJ2-5; 8 nucleotides line up with TRBD1. CDR1 LNHDA and CDR2 SQIVND come from the germline V gene (reference sequence). With 4 bases clipped from V and 4 bases from J, the junction kept 5 bases outside the gene matches. The CDR3 covers 14 residues. This chain's CDR3 is CASSTRQGPETQYF. CDR3 in DNA: TGTGCCAGTAGTACTCGACAGGGGCCAGAGACCCAGTACTTC.

The chain carries TRBV10-3 and TRBJ2-1; D gene ambiguous. There are 11 residues in the CDR3. The V end was cut by 11 bases, the J end by 8 bases, with 13 bases between. Looked up from germline, CDR1 is ENHRY and CDR2 is SYGVKD. CDR3 sequence: CAVRLGDEQFF. The CDR3 nucleotides read TGTGCCGTTCGACTTGGCGATGAGCAGTTCTTC.

The chain is built from TRBV18 and TRBJ2-1; D is uncertain. The V end lost 0 bases, the J end lost 1 base, and 10 bases lay between the germline ends. Germline assignment: CDR1 KGHSH and CDR2 LQKENI. The CDR3 is 16 amino acids. Here the CDR3 DNA reads TGTGCCAGCTCACCACCGTCGGATAATTCCTACAATGAGCAGTTCTTC. This sequence encodes CASSPPSDNSYNEQFF.

The rearrangement joins TRBV5-1 to TRBJ2-1, with a weak D call TRBD1 (6 bases). V lost 1 base to trimming and J lost 13 bases, with 9 bases between them. Germline assignment: CDR1 SGHRS and CDR2 YFSETQ. This CDR3 comprises 11 residues. CDR3 nucleotide sequence: TGCGCCAGCAGCTTGACAGGGACACAGTTCTTC. It codes for CASSLTGTQFF.

The chain joins TRBV6-1 to TRBJ2-2; TRBD1 aligns across 9 bases. Germline CDR1 reads MNHNS; CDR2 reads SASEGT. J was trimmed by 5 bases and V by 10 bases; bases with no gene match: 8. The CDR3 spans 14 residues. The CDR3 spells CAITGGPRTGELFF. In nucleotides, the CDR3 is TGTGCCATCACAGGGGGCCCGAGGACCGGGGAGCTGTTTTTT.

The count of this clone is one. The chain employs TRBV4-1 and TRBJ2-3; 10 bases map to TRBD2. Germline loops: CDR1 MGHRA, CDR2 YSYEKL. The CDR3 covers 15 residues. V lost 8 bases and J lost 5; bases outside the gene matches: 10. The CDR3 DNA follows: TGCGCCAGCGCTCTTCTAGCGGGAGAAGGAGATACGCAGTATTTT. Translation: CASALLAGEGDTQYF.

CDR3 nucleotide sequence: TGTGCCAGCAGCGTTTTAGGGGATCTCAATGAGCAGTTCTTC. Amino acid sequence: CASSVLGDLNEQFF. This chain uses TRBV9 with TRBJ2-1; possibly TRBD1 for D (5 bases). CDR1 is SGDLS, CDR2 YYNGEE, per germline. There are 14 residues in the CDR3. V lost 2 bases and J 6 bases, leaving 12 bases between the germline ends.

The gene calls are TRBV19 and TRBJ1-1; maybe TRBD1 (5 bases). Trimming cost V 3 bases and J 0 bases, with 11 bases left between them. CDR3 size: 15 residues. Germline loops: CDR1 LNHDA, CDR2 SQIVND (reference sequence). Here the CDR3 reads CASSISPGLNTEAFF. The DNA of the CDR3 is TGTGCCAGTAGTATCTCCCCAGGGTTGAACACTGAAGCTTTCTTT.

The V gene is TRBV2, the J gene TRBJ2-3; D not certain. V dropped 8 bases and J dropped 1 base, with 10 bases sitting between them. Per the germline V gene, CDR1 is SNHLY and CDR2 is FYNNEI. This CDR3 comprises 13 residues. The CDR3 nucleotides are TGTGCCAGCCCTCCGGTTGGCACAGATACGCAGTATTTT. Residues: CASPPVGTDTQYF.

V and J are TRBV25-1 and TRBJ1-1; possibly TRBD1 for D (6 bases). Trimming pared 4 bases from V and 1 base from J, leaving 13 bases between. CDR3 length: 15 residues. Germline CDR1 MGHDK, CDR2 SYGVNS. The DNA for the CDR3 is TGTGCCAGCAGTGGAGCCGGGACACCGAACACTGAAGCTTTCTTT. Its translation is CASSGAGTPNTEAFF.

The J gene is TRBJ1-1, the V gene TRBV6-1; D might be TRBD1 (5 bases). This CDR3 has 14 amino acids. The germline gives CDR1 MNHNS, CDR2 SASEGT. Trimming left V 5 bases short and J 0 bases short, with 10 bases between. In DNA form, the CDR3 reads TGTGCCAGCAGTTGGGGGGAGGTGAACACTGAAGCTTTCTTT. Its translation is CASSWGEVNTEAFF.

This chain links TRBV4-1 with TRBJ1-1; the D is unclear. The ends were cut back, 0 bases at V and 0 bases at J, with 8 bases in the middle. The CDR3 has 15 amino acids. Germline CDR1 MGHRA, CDR2 YSYEKL. In DNA, the CDR3 is TGCGCCAGCAGCCAAGAAATCCCCATGAACACTGAAGCTTTCTTT. Encoded protein: CASSQEIPMNTEAFF.

The V gene is TRBV2, the J gene TRBJ2-7; TRBD2 matches at 10 bases. Germline lookup yields CDR1 SNHLY and CDR2 FYNNEI. The CDR3 totals 15 residues. Trimming cost V 2 bases and J 12 bases; bases outside gene matches: 13. The CDR3 nucleotides are TGTGCCAGCAGTGAACAGGTTAGCGGGAGGCAGTTGCGGTACTTC. It is translated as CASSEQVSGRQLRYF.

This chain links TRBV19 with TRBJ2-5; D not certain. Germline CDR1 reads LNHDA; CDR2 reads SQIVND (reference sequence). The length of the CDR3 is 15 residues. V lost 3 bases and J 3 bases, leaving 14 bases between the germline ends. CDR3 coding DNA: TGTGCCAGTAGTATTAGGCCAACCACGAAAGAGACCCAGTACTTC. It encodes CASSIRPTTKETQYF.

The V gene is TRBV5-1, the J gene TRBJ2-1; D is unclear. Per the germline V gene, CDR1 is SGHRS and CDR2 is YFSETQ. V was shortened by 4 bases and J by 0 bases, with 14 bases between the two germline ends. This CDR3 spans 16 amino acids. CDR3 sequence reads: CASSQRQVSSYNEQFF. The CDR3 nucleotides read TGCGCCAGCAGCCAACGGCAGGTCAGCTCCTACAATGAGCAGTTCTTC.

This rearrangement joins TRBV11-3 to TRBJ2-1; no clear D. Per the germline V gene, CDR1 is SGHNT and CDR2 is YENEEA. The CDR3 contains 12 residues. The germline V and J ends were trimmed by 1 base and 5 bases, with 3 bases remaining between them. The CDR3 here is CASSLAHNEQFF. The CDR3 bases are TGTGCCAGCAGCTTAGCACACAATGAGCAGTTCTTC.

This chain connects TRBV6-5 to TRBJ2-7; TRBD1 might be the D (6 bases). V lost 6 bases and J lost 6, with 18 bases in between. This CDR3 contains 14 residues. Germline lookup yields CDR1 MNHEY and CDR2 SVGAGI. The CDR3 protein is CASRKGVPRSEQYF. The CDR3 DNA is TGTGCCAGCAGGAAGGGGGTACCCCGTTCCGAGCAGTACTTC.